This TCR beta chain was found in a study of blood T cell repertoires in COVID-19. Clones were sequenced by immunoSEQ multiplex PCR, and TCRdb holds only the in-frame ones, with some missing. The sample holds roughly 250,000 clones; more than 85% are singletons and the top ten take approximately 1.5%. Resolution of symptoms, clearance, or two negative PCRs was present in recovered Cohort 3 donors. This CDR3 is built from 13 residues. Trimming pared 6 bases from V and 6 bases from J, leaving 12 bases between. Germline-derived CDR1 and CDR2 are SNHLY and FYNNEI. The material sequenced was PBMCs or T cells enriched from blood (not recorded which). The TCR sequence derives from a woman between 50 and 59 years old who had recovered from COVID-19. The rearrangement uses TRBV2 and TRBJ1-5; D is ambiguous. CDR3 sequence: CASSTRIFQPQHF. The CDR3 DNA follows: TGTGCCAGCAGCACTAGAATTTTTCAGCCCCAGCATTTT.